Below are 30 T cell receptor beta chains sequenced from a single sample in a study of T cell responses to AZD1222 COVID-19 vaccine. Generated by immunoSEQ multiplex PCR, the TCRdb table keeps only in-frame clones and is missing some. The table shows approximately 210,000 clones, with 90% to 95% occurring only once. This sample comprised peripheral blood, obtained 28 days after the second dose of the MenACWY control vaccine. All receptors come from an adult who received the MenACWY meningococcal vaccine as a control.

CDR3 in DNA: TGTGCCAGCAGTTACGGGACAGGAGTTAATGAAAAACTGTTTTTT. It yields the protein CASSYGTGVNEKLFF. J is TRBJ1-4 and V is TRBV6-5, with 8 bases lining up with TRBD1. The germline V gene has CDR1 MNHEY and CDR2 SVGAGI. This CDR3 region has 15 residues. Trimming cost V 2 bases and J 4 bases; bases outside gene matches: 3.

This chain links TRBV30 with TRBJ2-5; 9 positions match TRBD2. Per germline, CDR1 GTSNPN and CDR2 SVGIG (reference sequence). The CDR3 extends over 15 amino acids. V dropped 4 bases and J dropped 5; count of bases not matched to a gene: 11. The CDR3 loop is CAWTKAGLASETQYF. The CDR3 DNA reads as TGTGCCTGGACCAAAGCGGGACTAGCAAGCGAGACCCAGTACTTC.

V gene TRBV18 combines with J gene TRBJ2-7; D perhaps matches TRBD2 (6 bases). Germline V gene sequence: CDR1 KGHSH, CDR2 LQKENI. This CDR3 is built from 17 residues. V was cut by 2 bases and J by 0 bases, with 17 bases left in between. The CDR3 region is CASSPGPRLGSSYEQYF. CDR3 coding DNA: TGTGCCAGCTCACCAGGCCCCCGACTAGGGAGCTCCTACGAGCAGTACTTC.

This rearrangement joins TRBV28 to TRBJ1-2; 7 nucleotides match TRBD1. The CDR3 covers 11 residues. The germline V gene has CDR1 MDHEN and CDR2 SYDVKM. V was pared by 6 bases and J by 11 bases, with 6 bases of the junction left unmatched. CDR3 bases: TGTGCCAGCAGCCCCAGGGGGATATACACCTTC. Translated: CASSPRGIYTF.

This clone was recorded once. The chain carries TRBV3-1 (or the pseudogene TRBV3-2) and TRBJ1-1; D is possibly TRBD1 (6 bases). Germline values: CDR1 LGHDT, CDR2 YNNKEL (reference sequence). V was trimmed by 4 bases and J by 6 bases, leaving 9 bases between them. This CDR3 region has 12 residues. CDR3 residues: CASSLRQAEAFF. CDR3 bases: TGTGCCAGCAGCCTCCGACAGGCTGAAGCTTTCTTT.

As for this clone: At the DNA level, this CDR3 is encoded by other sequences in the same sample as well. V and J are TRBV6-5 and TRBJ2-1; 7 bases line up with TRBD1. Germline V gives CDR1 MNHEY, CDR2 SVGAGI. This CDR3 spans 14 amino acids. The V and J ends lost 9 bases and 4 bases, in that order; junction bases with no gene match: 9. CDR3 amino acids: CASRGDRGYNEQFF. In DNA, the CDR3 is TGTGCCAGTAGAGGGGACAGAGGATACAATGAGCAGTTCTTC.

The gene calls are TRBV28 and TRBJ1-2; tentative D call: TRBD1 (6 bases). The germline V gene has CDR1 MDHEN and CDR2 SYDVKM. V was trimmed by 4 bases and J by 2 bases, leaving 17 bases between them. CDR3 length: 16 amino acids. Here the CDR3 DNA reads TGTGCCAGCAGTTCCCCAAGTCCGGGGGCGAACTATGGCTACACCTTC. This sequence encodes CASSSPSPGANYGYTF.

V is TRBV9 and J is TRBJ2-2; perhaps TRBD1 as D (5 bases). Per germline, CDR1 SGDLS and CDR2 YYNGEE. Trimming removed 1 base from V and 7 bases from J, with 14 bases in between. The CDR3 totals 15 residues. For the CDR3, the DNA is TGTGCCAGCAGCGTATACGGCAGGGATCTCGGGGAGCTGTTTTTT. This sequence encodes CASSVYGRDLGELFF. Filled out from reference TRBV9 and TRBJ2-2, the complete variable domain reads DSGVTQTPKHLITATGQRVTLRCSPRSGDLSVYWYQQSLDQGLQFLIQYYNGEERAKGNILERFSAQQFPDLHSELNLSSLELGDSALYFCASSVYGRDLGELFFGEGSRLTVL.

V and J are TRBV2 and TRBJ2-7; no definite D call. This CDR3 contains 14 residues. CDR1 is SNHLY, CDR2 FYNNEI, per germline. V was pared by 4 bases and J by 2 bases, with 12 bases between. The CDR3 is CASSGSGPPYEQYF. The CDR3 region has the DNA TGTGCCAGCAGTGGGTCAGGACCACCCTACGAGCAGTACTTC. Full variable domain (missing parts from reference TRBV2 and TRBJ2-7): EPEVTQTPSHQVTQMGQEVILRCVPISNHLYFYWYRQILGQKVEFLVSFYNNEISEKSEIFDDQFSVERPDGSNFTLKIRSTKLEDSAMYFCASSGSGPPYEQYFGPGTRLTVT.

The rearrangement uses TRBV10-3 and TRBJ2-7; possible D gene TRBD1, 7 bases. CDR1 is ENHRY, CDR2 SYGVKD, per germline. Trimming removed 5 bases from V and 2 bases from J, with 13 bases in between. This CDR3 is built from 14 residues. CDR3 residues: CAISSIRGAYEQYF. The CDR3 nucleotides are TGTGCCATCAGTTCAATCAGGGGGGCCTACGAGCAGTACTTC.

This clone was seen once. The chain uses TRBV18 and TRBJ1-2, with D possibly TRBD1 on 5 matching bases. The CDR3 length is 18 residues. Trimming took 1 base from V and 8 from J, leaving 26 bases between them. Looked up from germline, CDR1 is KGHSH and CDR2 is LQKENI. The CDR3 spells CASSPLEPGDSRVEGYTF. The CDR3 DNA is TGTGCCAGCTCACCACTGGAGCCGGGGGACTCCCGGGTTGAGGGCTACACCTTC.

This chain links TRBV5-6 with TRBJ2-7; D gene uncertain. From germline, CDR1 is SGHDT and CDR2 YYEEEE. This CDR3 contains 13 residues. V dropped 2 bases and J dropped 3 bases, with 9 bases sitting between them. The DNA of the CDR3 is TGTGCCAGCAGCTTAGGCAGGTACTACGAGCAGTACTTC. It translates to CASSLGRYYEQYF.

The V call is TRBV28, the J call TRBJ2-2, with no clear D. Germline CDR1 and CDR2: MDHEN and SYDVKM. CDR3 length equals 14 residues. Trimming took 6 bases from V and 5 from J, leaving 13 bases between them. CDR3 nucleotides: TGTGCCAGCAGACCCTCCTTCGGGACCGGGGAGCTGTTTTTT. This translates into CASRPSFGTGELFF.

The CDR3 protein is CSVEDLGFGYGYTF. Written as DNA, the CDR3 is TGCAGCGTTGAAGATCTGGGGTTTGGCTATGGCTACACCTTC. The rearrangement uses TRBV29-1 and TRBJ1-2; D unresolved. The CDR3 spans 14 residues. Between the trimmed V and J ends, which lost 0 bases and 4 bases, there was a span of 12 bases. Germline assignment: CDR1 SQVTM and CDR2 ANQGSEA.

This chain connects TRBV4-2 to TRBJ1-4; D possibly corresponds to TRBD1 (5 bases). V shed 2 bases and J shed 3 bases, with 13 bases lying between them. This CDR3 is 16 amino acids long. CDR1 is LGHNA, CDR2 YNFKEQ, per germline. Written as DNA, the CDR3 is TGTGCCAGCAGCCAACTGTCCGGGACCGCTAATGAAAAACTGTTTTTT. Translation gives CASSQLSGTANEKLFF.

A few counts support this clone. The V and J genes are TRBV5-1 and TRBJ2-7; 8 bases map to TRBD1. CDR3 length: 16 amino acids. Per the germline V gene, CDR1 is SGHRS and CDR2 is YFSETQ. V gave up 4 bases and J gave up 1 base; unmatched junction bases: 10. In DNA, the CDR3 is TGCGCCAGCAGCCCGGGAAACCAGGGGGCATCCTACGAGCAGTACTTC. It encodes CASSPGNQGASYEQYF.

The chain uses TRBV12-3 or TRBV12-4 and TRBJ1-1; a weak D match, TRBD1 (6 bases). The CDR3 totals 13 residues. V lost 5 bases and J lost 9, with 16 bases in between. The CDR3 loop is CASSPTKDSQAFF. The CDR3, as DNA: TGTGCCAGCAGTCCAACAAAGGACAGTCAAGCTTTCTTT.

V usage is TRBV7-2 and J usage is TRBJ2-1; no definite D call. From germline, CDR1 is SGHTA and CDR2 FQGNSA. Trimming took off 1 base at V and 0 bases at J, with 7 bases between the two ends. The CDR3 extends over 15 amino acids. CDR3 bases: TGTGCCAGCAGCTTAGGGTCGAGCTCCTACAATGAGCAGTTCTTC. It is translated as CASSLGSSSYNEQFF.

The rearrangement joins TRBV7-6 to TRBJ2-1; TRBD2 matches 14 bases. There are 16 residues in the CDR3. J lost 9 bases, V lost 4 bases, and 8 bases had no gene match. From germline, CDR1 is SGHVS and CDR2 FNYEAQ. CDR3 residues: CASSSRLAGGQGEQFF. CDR3 coding DNA: TGTGCCAGCAGCTCGAGACTAGCGGGGGGGCAGGGTGAGCAGTTCTTC.

The chain combines TRBV6-5 with TRBJ2-1, with 9 bases that match TRBD1. CDR1 is MNHEY, CDR2 SVGAGI, per germline. With V trimmed by 10 bases and J by 9 bases, 10 bases remained unmatched. The CDR3 extends over 13 amino acids. The CDR3: CATAGTGTIEQFF. The CDR3 DNA sequence: TGTGCCACCGCCGGGACAGGGACGATTGAGCAGTTCTTC.

V and J are TRBV2 and TRBJ2-7, with a tentative D call TRBD1 (6 bases). Germline V lookup: CDR1 SNHLY, CDR2 FYNNEI. The CDR3 extends over 14 amino acids. V lost 7 bases and J lost 7, with 20 bases in between. This CDR3 is CASIRTEGGGEQYF. The CDR3 coding sequence is TGTGCCAGCATTAGGACAGAGGGTGGGGGTGAGCAGTACTTC.

The chain has TRBV5-4 and TRBJ2-5; perhaps D is TRBD1 or TRBD2 (6 bases each). Germline V gene data show CDR1 as SGHNT and CDR2 as YYREEE (reference sequence). CDR3 size: 16 residues. Trimming pared 4 bases from V and 4 bases from J, leaving 20 bases between. CDR3 bases: TGTGCCAGCAGCCCGGAGGGGGGTATAGGAGGAGAGACCCAGTACTTC. Translated, it gives CASSPEGGIGGETQYF.

The sample holds one count of this clone. The chain links TRBV11-2 to TRBJ2-3, with TRBD2 identical over 9 bases. V was clipped by 5 bases and J by 5 bases; unmatched bases: 11. Per the germline V gene, CDR1 is SGHAT and CDR2 is FQNNGV. The CDR3 contains 16 residues. The CDR3 nucleotides read TGTGCCAGCAGCCGTATAAGCGGGGGGCAGGGAGATACGCAGTATTTT. This codes for CASSRISGGQGDTQYF.

The J gene is TRBJ2-1, the V gene TRBV9; 14 bases are a match to TRBD2. The CDR3 extends over 16 amino acids. Germline V CDR1 and CDR2: SGDLS, YYNGEE. Germline trimming cut 1 base from V and 7 bases from J; bases unmatched to any gene: 4. The CDR3 is CASSVRGTSGRNEQFF. CDR3 bases: TGTGCCAGCAGCGTACGAGGGACTAGCGGGAGAAATGAGCAGTTCTTC.

The CDR3 DNA follows: TGTGCCAGCAGCGTAGGGCTAAATGGCTACACCTTC. Its translation is CASSVGLNGYTF. The chain uses TRBV7-9 and TRBJ1-2; D call uncertain. This CDR3 has 12 residues. The V and J ends lost 5 bases and 6 bases respectively, with 10 bases between them. Per germline, CDR1 SEHNR and CDR2 FQNEAQ (reference sequence).

The chain carries TRBV10-2 and TRBJ2-7; TRBD2 matches 9 bases. J was trimmed by 6 bases and V by 10 bases; bases with no gene match: 10. This CDR3 comprises 13 residues. The germline V gene has CDR1 WSHSY and CDR2 SAAADI. CDR3 amino acids: CATSGSGRLEQYF. CDR3 DNA: TGCGCCACATCGGGTAGCGGGAGACTCGAGCAGTACTTC.

V and J are TRBV7-9 and TRBJ2-7, with D tentatively TRBD2 (6 bases). V gave up 6 bases and J gave up 4 bases, with 10 bases separating them. Germline V gives CDR1 SEHNR, CDR2 FQNEAQ (reference sequence). CDR3 length equals 12 residues. CDR3 bases: TGTGCCAGCAGTTGGGGGGTTTACGAGCAGTACTTC. This sequence encodes CASSWGVYEQYF.

The chain uses TRBV3-1 (or the pseudogene TRBV3-2) and TRBJ2-3; no definite D call. This CDR3 spans 12 amino acids. Germline values: CDR1 LGHDT, CDR2 YNNKEL (reference sequence). Trimming pared 4 bases from V and 3 bases from J, leaving 5 bases between. The CDR3 region has the DNA TGTGCCAGCAGCCCCCGGACAGATACGCAGTATTTT. This codes for CASSPRTDTQYF.

This chain joins TRBV12-2 and TRBJ1-1. TRBV12-2 has pseudogene status. This CDR3 has 12 residues. The CDR3 here is CASRLSGSEAFF. DNA of the CDR3: TGTGCAAGTCGCTTATCGGGCTCTGAAGCTTTCTTT.

There are a few counts of this clone. The chain carries TRBV19 and TRBJ2-1, with 7 bases that match TRBD2. Germline values: CDR1 LNHDA, CDR2 SQIVND (reference sequence). The CDR3 contains 16 residues. The junction had 13 bases not matched to a gene; V was cut back by 5 bases and J by 6 bases. The CDR3 DNA follows: TGTGCCAGTAGTTTTTCTCGAGCGGGGAGAGGCAATGAGCAGTTCTTC. Translated, it gives CASSFSRAGRGNEQFF.